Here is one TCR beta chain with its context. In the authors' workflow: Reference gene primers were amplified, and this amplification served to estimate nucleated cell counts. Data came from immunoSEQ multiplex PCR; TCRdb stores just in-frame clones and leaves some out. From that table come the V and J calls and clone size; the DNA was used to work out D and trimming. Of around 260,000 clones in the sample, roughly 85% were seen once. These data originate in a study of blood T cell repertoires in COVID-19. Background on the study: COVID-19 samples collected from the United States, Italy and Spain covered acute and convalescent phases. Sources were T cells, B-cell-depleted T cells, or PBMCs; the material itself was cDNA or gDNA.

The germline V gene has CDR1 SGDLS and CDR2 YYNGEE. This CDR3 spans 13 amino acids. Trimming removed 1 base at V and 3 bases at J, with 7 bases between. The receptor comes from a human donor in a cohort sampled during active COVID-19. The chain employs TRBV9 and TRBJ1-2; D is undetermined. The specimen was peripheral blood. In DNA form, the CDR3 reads TGTGCCAGCAGCGTACAAGAGTACTATGGCTACACCTTC. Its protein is CASSVQEYYGYTF.